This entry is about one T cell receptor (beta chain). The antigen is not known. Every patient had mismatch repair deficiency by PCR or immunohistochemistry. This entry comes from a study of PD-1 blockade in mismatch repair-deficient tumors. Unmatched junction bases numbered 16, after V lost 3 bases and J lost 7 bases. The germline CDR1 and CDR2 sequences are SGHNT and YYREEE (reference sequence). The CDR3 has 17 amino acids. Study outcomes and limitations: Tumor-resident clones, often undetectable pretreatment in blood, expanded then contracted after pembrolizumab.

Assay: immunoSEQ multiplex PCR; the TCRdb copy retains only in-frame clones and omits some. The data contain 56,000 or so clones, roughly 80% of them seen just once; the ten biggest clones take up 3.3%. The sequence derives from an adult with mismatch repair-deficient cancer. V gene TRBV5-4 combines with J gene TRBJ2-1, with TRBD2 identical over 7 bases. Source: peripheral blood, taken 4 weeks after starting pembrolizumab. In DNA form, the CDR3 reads TGTGCCAGCAGCTGGGGCGGGAGTTTCTCGGGATTTAATGAGCAGTTCTTC. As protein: CASSWGGSFSGFNEQFF.